This T cell receptor beta chain was sequenced in a study of shared clonotypes between healthy human individuals. Study information: Donors, aged 18 to 49, were a couple of women and three men.

V lost 5 bases, J lost 9 bases, and 15 bases stayed unmatched. CDR1 is MDHEN, CDR2 SYDVKM, per germline. The CDR3 contains 15 residues. For each subset, genomic DNA was distributed in equal portions over several immunoSEQ plates. When replicate PCRs were run on sorted subsets, they used 200 to 250 ng DNA, about 30,000 T cell genomes. Data came from immunoSEQ multiplex PCR; TCRdb stores just in-frame clones and leaves some out. Of roughly 1,000,000 clones in the sample, 75% to 85% are singletons; the top ten hold under 0.8%. Regarding the study as a whole: Donor scarcity curtailed the genetic and exposure-history diversity represented herein.

Points on this clone: Its antigen is undetermined.

Sequenced material: memory CD4+ T cells from PBMCs. Subset given: CD45RA-negative fraction. The clonotype comes from a man aged 18 to 35 in good health. Some clones in this sample may be carry-over from other donors' samples. The J gene is TRBJ2-7, the V gene TRBV28; TRBD2 aligns across 8 bases. In nucleotides, the CDR3 is TGTGCCAGCAGTCCCTTATCAGCGGGGGAAACGCGGCAGTACTTC. Translating it yields CASSPLSAGETRQYF.